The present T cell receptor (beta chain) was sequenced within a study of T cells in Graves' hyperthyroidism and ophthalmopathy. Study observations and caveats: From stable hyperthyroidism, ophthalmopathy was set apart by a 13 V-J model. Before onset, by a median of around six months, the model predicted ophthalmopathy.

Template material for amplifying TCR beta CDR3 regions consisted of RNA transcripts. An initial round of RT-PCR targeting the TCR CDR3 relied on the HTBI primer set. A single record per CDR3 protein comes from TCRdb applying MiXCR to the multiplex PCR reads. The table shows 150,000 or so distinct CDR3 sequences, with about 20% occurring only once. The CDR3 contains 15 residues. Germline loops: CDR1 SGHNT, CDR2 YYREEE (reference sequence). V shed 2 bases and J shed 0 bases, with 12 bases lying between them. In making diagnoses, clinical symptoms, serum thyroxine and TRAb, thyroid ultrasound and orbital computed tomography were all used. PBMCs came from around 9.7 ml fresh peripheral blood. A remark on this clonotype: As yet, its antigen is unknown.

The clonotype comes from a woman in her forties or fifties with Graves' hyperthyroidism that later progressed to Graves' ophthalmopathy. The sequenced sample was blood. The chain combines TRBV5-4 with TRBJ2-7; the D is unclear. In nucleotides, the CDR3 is TGTGCCAGCAGCTTAGACACCGGCCTCTCCTACGAGCAGTACTTC. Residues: CASSLDTGLSYEQYF.